Listed below are T cell receptor beta chains from one sample, sequenced in a study of blood T cell repertoires in COVID-19. TCRdb's table, derived via immunoSEQ multiplex PCR, lists solely in-frame clones and lacks some. The data show 150,000 to 200,000 clones, around 81% seen once. The sequenced material came from peripheral blood. These receptors were taken from a man aged 55-75 years with active or convalescent COVID-19. CDR3s include the opening cysteine and the closing phenylalanine or tryptophan. A D gene is named only where the DNA matches it firmly. Clone size is stated in some rows and not others, as once, few, many or a class when expanded.

size	J	D	V	CDR3	DNA
.	TRBJ1-1	.	TRBV6-5	CASRRGLGEAFF	TGTGCCAGCAGGCGGGGGCTGGGTGAAGCTTTCTTT
once	TRBJ1-2	TRBD1	TRBV5-4	CASSPGQGEYGYTF	TGTGCCAGCAGCCCAGGACAGGGGGAGTATGGCTACACCTTC
once	TRBJ1-6	.	TRBV20-1	CSASRRGGGGSPLHF	TGCAGCGCTAGTCGCCGGGGGGGAGGTGGTTCACCCCTCCACTTT
once	TRBJ1-1	.	TRBV6-6	CASSYLDQGNTEAFF	TGTGCCAGCAGTTACCTCGACCAGGGGAACACTGAAGCTTTCTTT
.	TRBJ1-4	.	TRBV21-1	CASSKGTDSNEKLFF	TGTGCCAGCAGCAAAGGAACAGATTCTAATGAAAAACTGTTTTTT
.	TRBJ1-4	.	TRBV4-2	CASSPKGATNEKLFF	TGTGCCAGCAGCCCCAAGGGAGCAACTAATGAAAAACTGTTTTTT
.	TRBJ1-1	TRBD1	TRBV7-9	CASSPGQGRTEAFF	TGTGCCAGCAGTCCGGGACAGGGGCGGACTGAAGCTTTCTTT
.	TRBJ2-1	TRBD2	TRBV28	CASSELSGRRNEQFF	TGTGCCAGCAGTGAACTTAGCGGGAGGAGGAATGAGCAGTTCTTC
.	TRBJ2-7	.	TRBV2	CASTQSTEQYF	TGTGCCAGCACCCAGTCGACAGAGCAGTACTTC
.	TRBJ2-5	TRBD2	TRBV5-6	CASSPGGGYQETQYF	TGTGCCAGCAGCCCCGGGGGGGGATACCAAGAGACCCAGTACTTC
.	TRBJ1-2	.	TRBV23-1	CASRGRARTIYGYTF	TGCGCCAGCAGGGGGAGGGCCAGAACAATCTATGGCTACACCTTC
.	TRBJ2-7	.	TRBV18	CASSPSLDSSYEQYF	TGTGCCAGCTCACCGAGTCTGGACAGCTCCTACGAGCAGTACTTC
once	TRBJ1-2	.	TRBV2	CASSVAQVNGYTF	TGTGCCAGCAGTGTAGCACAGGTCAATGGCTACACCTTC
.	TRBJ1-6	.	TRBV28	CASADTLDSPLHF	TGTGCCAGTGCGGACACGCTGGATTCACCCCTCCACTTT
.	TRBJ2-1	.	TRBV2	CASSVERAYNEQFF	TGTGCCAGCAGCGTAGAGAGGGCCTACAATGAGCAGTTCTTC
.	TRBJ2-1	.	TRBV6-6	CASSDKQSGNNEQFF	TGTGCCAGCAGTGACAAACAATCCGGAAACAATGAGCAGTTCTTC
few	TRBJ2-7	.	TRBV4-1	CASSPLPGGSGEQYF	TGCGCCAGCAGCCCCCTGCCCGGCGGGTCCGGCGAGCAGTACTTC
.	TRBJ1-5	.	TRBV6-5	CASSYSIGGDQAQHF	TGTGCCAGCAGTTACTCGATAGGGGGAGATCAGGCCCAGCATTTT
.	TRBJ2-6	.	TRBV27	CASSPLSGANVLTF	TGTGCCAGCAGCCCTCTCTCTGGGGCCAACGTCCTGACTTTC
many	TRBJ1-4	.	TRBV4-1	CASRLTEQGNEKLFF	TGCGCCAGCCGTCTAACCGAACAGGGAAATGAAAAACTGTTTTTT
.	TRBJ1-1	.	TRBV18	CASSPPGPAAEAFF	TGTGCCAGCTCACCACCGGGCCCAGCGGCTGAAGCTTTCTTT
once	TRBJ1-5	TRBD1	TRBV6-5	CASTRTGDFNQPQHF	TGTGCCAGCACCCGGACAGGGGACTTCAATCAGCCCCAGCATTTT
.	TRBJ2-7	TRBD2	TRBV5-1	CASSLTGGPYEQYF	TGCGCCAGCAGCTTAACGGGAGGACCCTACGAGCAGTACTTC
.	TRBJ1-2	.	TRBV12-3/TRBV12-4	CASSGGTGYGYTF	TGTGCCAGCAGTGGAGGGACGGGCTATGGCTACACCTTC
.	TRBJ2-3	.	TRBV18	CASSPPSVGQNSYTQYF	TGTGCCAGCTCACCTCCGAGCGTGGGACAAAACTCGTACACGCAGTATTTT
.	TRBJ2-1	.	TRBV4-2	CASSGQYNEQFF	TGTGCCAGCAGCGGGCAATACAATGAGCAGTTCTTC
.	TRBJ2-2	TRBD2	TRBV9	CASSVGGGKNTGELFF	TGTGCCAGCAGCGTAGGGGGAGGGAAGAACACCGGGGAGCTGTTTTTT
once	TRBJ2-1	TRBD1	TRBV27	CASSLYGTGVSDEQFF	TGTGCCAGCAGTTTATACGGGACAGGGGTATCCGATGAGCAGTTCTTC
.	TRBJ2-3	TRBD2	TRBV2	CASSVLGGGADTQYF	TGTGCCAGCAGTGTATTGGGCGGGGGGGCTGATACGCAGTATTTT
once	TRBJ1-2	.	TRBV29-1	CSVLQGYGDGYTF	TGCAGCGTCCTACAGGGTTATGGGGATGGCTACACCTTC
.	TRBJ2-2	.	TRBV5-6	CASSFFSGTNTGELFF	TGTGCCAGCAGCTTTTTTAGCGGCACGAACACCGGGGAGCTGTTTTTT
.	TRBJ2-7	.	TRBV19	CASSTLGAPYEQYF	TGTGCCAGTAGTACGCTAGGCGCCCCGTACGAGCAGTACTTC
.	TRBJ1-4	.	TRBV27	CASRPDWLSEKLFF	TGTGCCAGCAGGCCCGACTGGCTAAGTGAAAAACTGTTTTTT